Described below is a single T cell receptor (beta chain) sequence and its context. Its antigen remains unidentified. This entry belongs to a study of a mutant IDH1 vaccine in newly diagnosed glioma. Study-wide background: The initiation of vaccination occurred 4-6 weeks after radiotherapy alone, or with temozolomide cycles. Earlier care involved radiotherapy, temozolomide, or both, and the majority received both. Participants attended visit V12, the safety follow-up, at week 35, and then attended visit V13 at week 47.

General study results and limits: Top peripheral T cell clonotype shifts appeared unrelated to pseudoprogression.

Time point indicated: week 47, end of study. Every vaccine dose comprised 300 ug of mutant IDH1 20-mer peptide plus topical imiquimod. The CDR3 sequence is 13 residues long. V lost 6 bases, J lost 2 bases, and 12 bases lay in between. CDR1 SQVTM and CDR2 ANQGSEA come from the germline V gene. Sequenced by immunoSEQ multiplex PCR; TCRdb stores in-frame clones only, minus some. The sample comprises some 42,000 clones, 70% to 85% of which are singletons, and roughly a sixth rests with the top ten. V usage is TRBV29-1 and J usage is TRBJ2-3; D might be TRBD1 (5 bases). The origin of this receptor is a man between 18 and 29 years old with glioma. Some clones in this sample may be carry-over from other donors' samples. The sample was PBMCs, taken from a glioma patient whose treatment included an IDH1 peptide vaccine. The CDR3 sequence: CSVEKGDTDTQYF. The CDR3 DNA follows: TGCAGCGTGGAAAAAGGGGACACAGATACGCAGTATTTT.